A few counts support the clone carrying this TCR beta chain. TCRdb fed the 5' RACE reads into MiXCR, producing one record per CDR3 protein. Among over 60,000 distinct CDR3 sequences listed, under 5.5% were seen once. This record belongs to a study of neurological immune-mediated disorders. In germline, CDR1 is SGHDN, CDR2 FVKESK. The CDR3 is 14 amino acids. V was clipped by 4 bases and J by 3 bases; unmatched bases: 5. The source of this sequence is a woman aged 45-65 years with multiple sclerosis. Specimen: PBMCs. The chain joins TRBV14 to TRBJ1-2; 7 nucleotides line up with TRBD1. CDR3 sequence: CASSPPGGHYGYTF. CDR3 DNA: TGTGCCAGCAGCCCGCCAGGGGGGCACTATGGCTACACCTTC. The full variable domain, with the rest looked up from reference TRBV14 and TRBJ1-2, is EAGVTQFPSHSVIEKGQTVTLRCDPISGHDNLYWYRRVMGKEIKFLLHFVKESKQDESGMPNNRFLAERTGGTYSTLKVQPAELEDSGVYFCASSPPGGHYGYTFGSGTRLTVV.